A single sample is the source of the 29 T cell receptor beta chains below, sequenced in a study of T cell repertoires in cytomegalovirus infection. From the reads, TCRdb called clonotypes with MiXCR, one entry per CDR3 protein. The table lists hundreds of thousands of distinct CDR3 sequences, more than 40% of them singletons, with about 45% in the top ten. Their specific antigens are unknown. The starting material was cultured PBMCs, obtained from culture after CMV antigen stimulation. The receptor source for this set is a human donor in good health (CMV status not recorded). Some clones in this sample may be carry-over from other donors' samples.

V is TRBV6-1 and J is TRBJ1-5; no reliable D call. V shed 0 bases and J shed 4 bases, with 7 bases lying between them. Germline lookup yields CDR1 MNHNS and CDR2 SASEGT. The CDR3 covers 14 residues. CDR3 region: CASSEAWGNQPQHF. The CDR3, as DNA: TGTGCCAGCAGTGAAGCATGGGGTAATCAGCCCCAGCATTTT.

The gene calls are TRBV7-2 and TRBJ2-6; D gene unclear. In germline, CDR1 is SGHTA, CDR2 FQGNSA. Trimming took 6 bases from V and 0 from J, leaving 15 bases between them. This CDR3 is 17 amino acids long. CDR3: CASSLVGRNSGANVLTF. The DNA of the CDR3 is TGTGCCAGCAGTCTAGTTGGTCGGAACTCTGGGGCCAACGTCCTGACTTTC.

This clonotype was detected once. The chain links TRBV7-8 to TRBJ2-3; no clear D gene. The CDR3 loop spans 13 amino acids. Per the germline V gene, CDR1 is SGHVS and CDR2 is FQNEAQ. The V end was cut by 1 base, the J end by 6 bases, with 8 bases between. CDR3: CASSLDLRDTQYF. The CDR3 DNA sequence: TGTGCCAGCAGCTTAGATTTGAGGGATACGCAGTATTTT.

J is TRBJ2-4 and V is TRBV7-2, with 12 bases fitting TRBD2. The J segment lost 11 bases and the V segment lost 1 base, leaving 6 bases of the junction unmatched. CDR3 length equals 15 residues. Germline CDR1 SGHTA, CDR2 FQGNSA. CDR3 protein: CASSLDLAGGPVQYF. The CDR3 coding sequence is TGTGCCAGCAGCTTAGACCTAGCGGGAGGGCCGGTTCAGTACTTC.

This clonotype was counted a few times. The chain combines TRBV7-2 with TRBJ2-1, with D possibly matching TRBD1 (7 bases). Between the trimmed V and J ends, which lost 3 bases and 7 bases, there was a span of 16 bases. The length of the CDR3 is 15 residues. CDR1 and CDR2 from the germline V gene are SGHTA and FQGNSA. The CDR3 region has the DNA TGTGCCAGCAGCTTCGGCGCAGGGGGGTTTAATGAGCAGTTCTTC. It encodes CASSFGAGGFNEQFF.

This chain's CDR3 is CASSLLGLVEAFF. CDR3 DNA sequence: TGTGCCAGCAGCTTATTGGGGCTGGTTGAAGCTTTCTTT. The V gene is TRBV7-4, the J gene TRBJ1-1; TRBD1 might be the D (5 bases). Germline-derived CDR1 and CDR2 are SGHVT and SQSDAQ. The CDR3 runs 13 residues. Trimming took off 2 bases at V and 7 bases at J, with 11 bases between the two ends.

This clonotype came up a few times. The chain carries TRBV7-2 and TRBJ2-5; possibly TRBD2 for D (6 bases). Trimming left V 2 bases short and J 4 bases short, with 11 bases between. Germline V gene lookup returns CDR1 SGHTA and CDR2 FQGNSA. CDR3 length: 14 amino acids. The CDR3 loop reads CASSLSRTTETQYF. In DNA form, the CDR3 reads TGTGCCAGCAGCTTATCTCGGACTACAGAGACCCAGTACTTC.

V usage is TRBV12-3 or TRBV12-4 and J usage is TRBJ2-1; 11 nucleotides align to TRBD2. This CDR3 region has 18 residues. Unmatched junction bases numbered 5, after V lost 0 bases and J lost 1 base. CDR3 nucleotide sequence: TGTGCCAGCAGTTTAGCTAGACTAGCGGGAAGGTCCTACAATGAGCAGTTCTTC. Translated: CASSLARLAGRSYNEQFF.

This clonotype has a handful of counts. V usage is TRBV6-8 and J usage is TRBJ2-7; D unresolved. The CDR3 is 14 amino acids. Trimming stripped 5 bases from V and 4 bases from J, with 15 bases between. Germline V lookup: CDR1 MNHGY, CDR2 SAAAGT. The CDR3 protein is CASSLRPDVYEQYF. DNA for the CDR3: TGTGCCAGCAGTCTCCGGCCGGACGTTTACGAGCAGTACTTC.

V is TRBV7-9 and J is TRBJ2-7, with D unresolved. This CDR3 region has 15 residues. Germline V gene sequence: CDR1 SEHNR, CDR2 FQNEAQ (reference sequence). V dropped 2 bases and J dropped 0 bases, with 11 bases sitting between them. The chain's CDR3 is CASSLRPERSYEQYF. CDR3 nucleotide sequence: TGTGCCAGCAGCTTACGTCCGGAGCGCTCCTACGAGCAGTACTTC.

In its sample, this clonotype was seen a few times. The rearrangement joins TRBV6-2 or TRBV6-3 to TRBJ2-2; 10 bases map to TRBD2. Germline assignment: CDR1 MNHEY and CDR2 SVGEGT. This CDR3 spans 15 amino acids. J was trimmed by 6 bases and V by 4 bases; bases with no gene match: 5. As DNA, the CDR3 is TGTGCCAGCAGTTCTCTAGCGGGAGTGGCCGGGGAGCTGTTTTTT. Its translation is CASSSLAGVAGELFF.

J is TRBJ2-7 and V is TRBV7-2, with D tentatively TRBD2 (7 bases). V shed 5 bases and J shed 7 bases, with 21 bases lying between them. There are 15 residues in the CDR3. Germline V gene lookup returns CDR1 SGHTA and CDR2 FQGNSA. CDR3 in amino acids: CASSLRLGGVGEQYF. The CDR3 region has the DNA TGTGCCAGCAGCCTCCGCCTAGGGGGGGTGGGAGAGCAGTACTTC.

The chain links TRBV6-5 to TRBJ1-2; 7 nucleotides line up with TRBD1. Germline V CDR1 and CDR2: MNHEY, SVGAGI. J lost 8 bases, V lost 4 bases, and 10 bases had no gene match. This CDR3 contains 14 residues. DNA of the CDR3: TGTGCCAGCAGTTCCTTTGACAGGGAGGGCGGCTACACCTTC. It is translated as CASSSFDREGGYTF.

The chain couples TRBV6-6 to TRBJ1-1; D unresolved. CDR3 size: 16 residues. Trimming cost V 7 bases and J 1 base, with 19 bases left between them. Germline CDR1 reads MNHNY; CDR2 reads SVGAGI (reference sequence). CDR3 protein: CASKIIAGRSNTEAFF. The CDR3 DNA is TGTGCCAGCAAAATTATTGCCGGACGGTCGAACACTGAAGCTTTCTTT.

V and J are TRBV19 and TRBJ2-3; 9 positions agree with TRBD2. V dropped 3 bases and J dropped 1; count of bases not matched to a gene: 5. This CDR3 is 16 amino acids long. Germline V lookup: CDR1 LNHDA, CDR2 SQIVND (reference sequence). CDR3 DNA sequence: TGTGCCAGTAGTATTGGGGAGCGGGAGGGCACAGATACGCAGTATTTT. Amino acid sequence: CASSIGEREGTDTQYF.

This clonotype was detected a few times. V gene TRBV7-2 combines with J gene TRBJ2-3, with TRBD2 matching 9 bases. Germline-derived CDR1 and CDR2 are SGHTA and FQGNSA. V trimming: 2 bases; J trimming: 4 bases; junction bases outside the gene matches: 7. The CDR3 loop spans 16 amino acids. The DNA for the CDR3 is TGTGCCAGCAGCTTATATGCGGGGGGGGAGGCAGATACGCAGTATTTT. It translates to CASSLYAGGEADTQYF.

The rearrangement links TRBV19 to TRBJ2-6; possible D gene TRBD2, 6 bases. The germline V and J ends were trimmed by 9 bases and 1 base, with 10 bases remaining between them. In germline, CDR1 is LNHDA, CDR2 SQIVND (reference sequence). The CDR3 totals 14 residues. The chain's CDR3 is CASRRGSGANVLTF. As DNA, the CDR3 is TGTGCCAGCAGGCGGGGATCTGGGGCCAACGTCCTGACTTTC.

The CDR3 DNA follows: TGTGCCAGCAGCTCTAGAGGGACAACCTACAATGAGCAGTTCTTC. It translates to CASSSRGTTYNEQFF. This chain uses TRBV7-2 with TRBJ2-1, with a tentative D call TRBD1 (6 bases). There are 15 residues in the CDR3. Germline lookup yields CDR1 SGHTA and CDR2 FQGNSA. V lost 4 bases and J 2 bases, leaving 12 bases between the germline ends.

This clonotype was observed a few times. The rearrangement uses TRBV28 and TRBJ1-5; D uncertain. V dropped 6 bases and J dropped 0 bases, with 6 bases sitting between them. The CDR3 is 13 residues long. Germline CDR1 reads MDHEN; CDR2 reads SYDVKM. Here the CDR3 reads CASRSYSNQPQHF. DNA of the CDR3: TGTGCCAGCAGGAGTTATAGCAATCAGCCCCAGCATTTT.

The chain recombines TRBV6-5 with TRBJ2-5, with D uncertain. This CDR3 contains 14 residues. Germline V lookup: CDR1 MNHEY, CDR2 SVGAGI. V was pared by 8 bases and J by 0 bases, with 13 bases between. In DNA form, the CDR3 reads TGTGCCAGCGTGGGCAGGCCTGACCAAGAGACCCAGTACTTC. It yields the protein CASVGRPDQETQYF.

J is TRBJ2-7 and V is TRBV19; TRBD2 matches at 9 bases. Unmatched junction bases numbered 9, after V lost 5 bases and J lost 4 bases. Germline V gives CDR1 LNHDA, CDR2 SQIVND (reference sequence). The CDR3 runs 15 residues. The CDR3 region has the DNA TGTGCCAGTAGTCCCCAAATAGCGGGAGTGTACGAGCAGTACTTC. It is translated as CASSPQIAGVYEQYF. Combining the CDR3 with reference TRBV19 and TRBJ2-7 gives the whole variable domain DGGITQSPKYLFRKEGQNVTLSCEQNLNHDAMYWYRQDPGQGLRLIYYSQIVNDFQKGDIAEGYSVSREKKESFPLTVTSAQKNPTAFYLCASSPQIAGVYEQYFGPGTRLTVT.

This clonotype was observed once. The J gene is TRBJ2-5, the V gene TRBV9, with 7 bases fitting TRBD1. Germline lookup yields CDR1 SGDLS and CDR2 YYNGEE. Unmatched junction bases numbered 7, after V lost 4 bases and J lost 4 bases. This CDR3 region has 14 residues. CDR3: CASSPGQFSETQYF. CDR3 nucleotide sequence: TGTGCCAGCAGCCCGGGACAGTTTTCAGAGACCCAGTACTTC.

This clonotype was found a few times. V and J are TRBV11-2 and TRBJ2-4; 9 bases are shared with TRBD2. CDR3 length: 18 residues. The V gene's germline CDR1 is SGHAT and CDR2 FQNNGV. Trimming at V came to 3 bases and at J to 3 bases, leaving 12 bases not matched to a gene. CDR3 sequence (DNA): TGTGCCAGCAGCTTCCCCCCGAAAGGTAGCGGGAGCAAAAACATTCAGTACTTC. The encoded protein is CASSFPPKGSGSKNIQYF.

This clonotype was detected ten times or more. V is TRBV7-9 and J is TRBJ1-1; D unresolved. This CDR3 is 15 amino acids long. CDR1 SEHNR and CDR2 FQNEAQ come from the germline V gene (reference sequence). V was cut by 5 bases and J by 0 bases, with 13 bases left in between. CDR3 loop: CASSEEQRMNTEAFF. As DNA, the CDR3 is TGTGCCAGCAGCGAAGAACAGCGGATGAACACTGAAGCTTTCTTT.

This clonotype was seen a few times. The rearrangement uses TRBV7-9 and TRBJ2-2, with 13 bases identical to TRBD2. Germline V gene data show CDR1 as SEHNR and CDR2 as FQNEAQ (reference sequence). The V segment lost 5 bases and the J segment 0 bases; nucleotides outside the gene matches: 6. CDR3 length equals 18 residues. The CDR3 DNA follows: TGTGCCAGCAGCCATGGGACTAGCGGGGTTGCGAACACCGGGGAGCTGTTTTTT. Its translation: CASSHGTSGVANTGELFF.

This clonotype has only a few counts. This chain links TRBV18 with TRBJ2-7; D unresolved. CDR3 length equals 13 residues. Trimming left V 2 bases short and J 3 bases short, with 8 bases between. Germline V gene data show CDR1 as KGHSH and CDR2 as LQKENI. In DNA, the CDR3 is TGTGCCAGCTCACCAGGGCTAGACTACGAGCAGTACTTC. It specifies CASSPGLDYEQYF. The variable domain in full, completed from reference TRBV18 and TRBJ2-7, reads NAGVMQNPRHLVRRRGQEARLRCSPMKGHSHVYWYRQLPEEGLKFMVYLQKENIIDESGMPKERFSAEFPKEGPSILRIQQVVRGDSAAYFCASSPGLDYEQYFGPGTRLTVT.

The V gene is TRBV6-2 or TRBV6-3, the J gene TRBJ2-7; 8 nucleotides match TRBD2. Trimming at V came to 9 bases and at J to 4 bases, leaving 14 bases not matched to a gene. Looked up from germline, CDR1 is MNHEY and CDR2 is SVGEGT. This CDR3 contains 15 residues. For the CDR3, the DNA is TGTGCCAGTACAGTACGAGCGGGAGTGGGGTACGAGCAGTACTTC. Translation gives CASTVRAGVGYEQYF.

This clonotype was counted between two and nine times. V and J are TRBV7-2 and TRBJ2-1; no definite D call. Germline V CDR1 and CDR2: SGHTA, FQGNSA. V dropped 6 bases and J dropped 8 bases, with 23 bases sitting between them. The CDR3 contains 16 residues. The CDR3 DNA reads TGTGCCAGCAGACCCCGAGTAGTCGTAATGTCCGATGAGCAGTTCTTC. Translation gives CASRPRVVVMSDEQFF.

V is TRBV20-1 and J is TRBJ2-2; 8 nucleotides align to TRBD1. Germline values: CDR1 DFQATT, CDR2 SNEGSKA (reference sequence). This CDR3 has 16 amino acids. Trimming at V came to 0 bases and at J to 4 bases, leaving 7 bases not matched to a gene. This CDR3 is CSARDRGLIGTGELFF. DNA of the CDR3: TGCAGTGCTAGAGACAGGGGGCTTATTGGCACCGGGGAGCTGTTTTTT.